The entry below describes one T cell receptor (beta chain). A single record per CDR3 protein comes from TCRdb applying MiXCR to the 5' RACE reads. The table lists 200,000 to 250,000 distinct CDR3 sequences, over 9.5% of them singletons. Per germline, CDR1 SEHNR and CDR2 FQNEAQ (reference sequence). The V end was cut by 5 bases, the J end by 1 base, with 17 bases between. This CDR3 is built from 17 residues. These data come from a study of T-cell memory formation after mild COVID-19. This chain uses TRBV7-9 with TRBJ2-2; maybe TRBD1 (5 bases). Sequencing was done on a sample of PBMCs or a T cell subset sorted from them (not recorded which). This clonotype originated in a man in his late teens or twenties who had mild COVID-19 (a few samples of this study predate the infection). Cell type and time point are not known. CDR3 coding DNA: TGTGCCAGCAGCCATAAACCGCAGGGCGAGAACACCGGGGAGCTGTTTTTT. Residues: CASSHKPQGENTGELFF.